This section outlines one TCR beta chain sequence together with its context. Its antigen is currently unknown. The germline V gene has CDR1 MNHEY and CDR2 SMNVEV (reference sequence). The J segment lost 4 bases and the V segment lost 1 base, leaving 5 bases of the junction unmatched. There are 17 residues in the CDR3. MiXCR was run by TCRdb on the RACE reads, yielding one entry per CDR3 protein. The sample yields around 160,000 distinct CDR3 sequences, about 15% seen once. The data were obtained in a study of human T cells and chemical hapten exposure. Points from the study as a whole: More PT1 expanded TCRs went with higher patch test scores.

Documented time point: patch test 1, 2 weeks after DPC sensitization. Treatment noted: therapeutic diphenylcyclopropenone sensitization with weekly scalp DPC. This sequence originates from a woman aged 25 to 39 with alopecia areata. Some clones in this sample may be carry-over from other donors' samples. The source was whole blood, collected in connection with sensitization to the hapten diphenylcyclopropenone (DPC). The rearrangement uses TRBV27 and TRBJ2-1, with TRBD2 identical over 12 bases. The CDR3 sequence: CASSLWTSGEAYNEQFF. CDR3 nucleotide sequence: TGTGCCAGCAGTTTATGGACTAGCGGGGAGGCTTACAATGAGCAGTTCTTC.